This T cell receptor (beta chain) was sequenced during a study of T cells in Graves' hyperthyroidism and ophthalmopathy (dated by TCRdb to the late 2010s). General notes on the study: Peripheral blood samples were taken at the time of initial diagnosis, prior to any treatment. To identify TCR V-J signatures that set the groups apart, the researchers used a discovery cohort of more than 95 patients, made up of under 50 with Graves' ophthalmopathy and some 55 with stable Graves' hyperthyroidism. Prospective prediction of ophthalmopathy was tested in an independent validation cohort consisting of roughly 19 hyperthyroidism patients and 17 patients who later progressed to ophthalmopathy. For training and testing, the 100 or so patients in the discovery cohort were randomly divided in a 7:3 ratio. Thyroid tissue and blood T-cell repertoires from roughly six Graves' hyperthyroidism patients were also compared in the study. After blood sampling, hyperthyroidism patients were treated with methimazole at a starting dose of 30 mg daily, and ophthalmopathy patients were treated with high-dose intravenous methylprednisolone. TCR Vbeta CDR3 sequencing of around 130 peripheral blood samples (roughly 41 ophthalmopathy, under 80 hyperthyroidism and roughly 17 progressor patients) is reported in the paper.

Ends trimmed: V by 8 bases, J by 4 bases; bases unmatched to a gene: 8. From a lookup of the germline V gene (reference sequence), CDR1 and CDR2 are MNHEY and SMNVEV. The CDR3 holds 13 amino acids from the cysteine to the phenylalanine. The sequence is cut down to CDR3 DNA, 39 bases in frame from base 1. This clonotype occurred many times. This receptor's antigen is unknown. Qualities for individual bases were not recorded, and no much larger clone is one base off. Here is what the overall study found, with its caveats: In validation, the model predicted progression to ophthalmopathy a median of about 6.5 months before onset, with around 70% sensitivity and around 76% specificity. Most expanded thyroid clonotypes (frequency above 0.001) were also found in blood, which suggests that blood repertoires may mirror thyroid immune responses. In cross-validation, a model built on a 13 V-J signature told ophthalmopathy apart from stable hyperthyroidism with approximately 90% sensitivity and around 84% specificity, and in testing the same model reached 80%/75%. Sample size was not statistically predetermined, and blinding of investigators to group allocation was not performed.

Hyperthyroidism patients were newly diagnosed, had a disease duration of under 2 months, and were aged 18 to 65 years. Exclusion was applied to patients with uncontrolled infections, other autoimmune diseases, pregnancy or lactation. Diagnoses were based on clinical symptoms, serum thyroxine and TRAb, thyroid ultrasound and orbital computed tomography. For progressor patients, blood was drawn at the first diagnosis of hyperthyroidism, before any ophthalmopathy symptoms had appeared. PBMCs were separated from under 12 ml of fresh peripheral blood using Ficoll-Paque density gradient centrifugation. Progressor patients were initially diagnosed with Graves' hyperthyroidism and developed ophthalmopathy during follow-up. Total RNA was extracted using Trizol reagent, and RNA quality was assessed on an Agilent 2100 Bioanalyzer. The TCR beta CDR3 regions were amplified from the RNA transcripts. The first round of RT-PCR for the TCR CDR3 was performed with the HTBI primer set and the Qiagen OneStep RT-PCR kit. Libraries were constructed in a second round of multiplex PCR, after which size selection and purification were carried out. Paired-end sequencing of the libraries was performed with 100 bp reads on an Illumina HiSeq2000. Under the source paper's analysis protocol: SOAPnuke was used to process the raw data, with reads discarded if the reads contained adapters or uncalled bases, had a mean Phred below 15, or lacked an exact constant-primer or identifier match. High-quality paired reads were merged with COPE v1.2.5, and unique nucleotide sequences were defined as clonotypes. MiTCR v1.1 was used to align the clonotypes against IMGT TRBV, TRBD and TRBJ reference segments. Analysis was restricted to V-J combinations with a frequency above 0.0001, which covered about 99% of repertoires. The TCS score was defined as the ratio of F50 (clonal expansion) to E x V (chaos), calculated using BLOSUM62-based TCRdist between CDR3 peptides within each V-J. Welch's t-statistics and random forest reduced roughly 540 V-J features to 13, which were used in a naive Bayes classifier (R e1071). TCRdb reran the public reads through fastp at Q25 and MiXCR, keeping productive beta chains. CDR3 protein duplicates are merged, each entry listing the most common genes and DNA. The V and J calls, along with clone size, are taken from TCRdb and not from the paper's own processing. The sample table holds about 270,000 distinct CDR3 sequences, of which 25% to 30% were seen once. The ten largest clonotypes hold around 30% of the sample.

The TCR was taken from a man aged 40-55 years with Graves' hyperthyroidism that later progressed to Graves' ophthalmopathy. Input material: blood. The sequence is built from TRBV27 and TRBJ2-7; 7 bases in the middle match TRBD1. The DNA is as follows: TGTGCCAGCCACGGACAGGACCCATACGAGCAGTACTTC. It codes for CASHGQDPYEQYF.